Each of the 22 T cell receptor beta chains below was sequenced from the same sample in a study of T-cell reconstitution after alpha-beta-depleted transplantation in children. Library preparation (for TCRbeta) was performed with unique molecular identifiers. Via MiXCR, TCRdb re-called the PCR reads, giving one row per CDR3 protein. The repertoire holds 450,000 to 600,000 distinct CDR3 sequences, with approximately 20% as singletons. Sequences were derived from PBMCs from the stem cell graft donor, sampled from the stem cell graft. Receptors originate from a human donor who donated a stem cell graft to a child with acute lymphoblastic leukemia.

CDR3 loop: CASSLGQGGNIQYF. Written as DNA, the CDR3 is TGTGCCAGCAGCCTCGGACAGGGAGGGAACATTCAGTACTTC. This chain joins TRBV7-9 and TRBJ2-4; a possible D gene is TRBD1 (8 bases). Germline V gives CDR1 SEHNR, CDR2 FQNEAQ (reference sequence). V dropped 5 bases and J dropped 7 bases, with 15 bases sitting between them. CDR3 size: 14 residues. The full variable domain, completed using reference TRBV7-9 and TRBJ2-4, is DTGVSQNPRHKITKRGQNVTFRCDPISEHNRLYWYRQTLGQGPEFLTYFQNEAQLEKSRLLSDRFSAERPKGSFSTLEIQRTEQGDSAMYLCASSLGQGGNIQYFGAGTRLSVL.

This clonotype was detected only a few times. CDR3 loop: CSASQRRGLFF. The CDR3 region has the DNA TGCAGTGCTAGCCAGCGGAGAGGACTGTTTTTT. The chain has TRBV20-1 and TRBJ1-4, with D uncertain. Germline V gene sequence: CDR1 DFQATT, CDR2 SNEGSKA (reference sequence). CDR3 size: 11 residues. Trimming shortened V by 3 bases and J by 13 bases, and 12 bases separated the two germline ends.

This clonotype was found a few times. This chain connects TRBV9 to TRBJ2-2; the match to TRBD1 covers 10 bases. Trimming at V came to 3 bases and at J to 3 bases, leaving 14 bases not matched to a gene. Germline-derived CDR1 and CDR2 are SGDLS and YYNGEE. The CDR3 has 19 residues. The CDR3 here is CASSGGGQGPRRDTGELFF. DNA of the CDR3: TGTGCCAGCAGCGGGGGGGGACAGGGGCCAAGACGAGACACCGGGGAGCTGTTTTTT.

A few counts support this clonotype. The chain combines TRBV18 with TRBJ1-5, with TRBD1 matching 7 bases. This CDR3 has 15 residues. Germline CDR1 KGHSH, CDR2 LQKENI. The V segment lost 1 base and the J segment 9 bases; nucleotides outside the gene matches: 9. CDR3 amino acids: CASSPRQGGTPPQHF. CDR3 DNA sequence: TGTGCCAGCTCACCACGCCAGGGGGGGACACCGCCCCAGCATTTT. The full variable domain, rest sourced from reference TRBV18 and TRBJ1-5, is NAGVMQNPRHLVRRRGQEARLRCSPMKGHSHVYWYRQLPEEGLKFMVYLQKENIIDESGMPKERFSAEFPKEGPSILRIQQVVRGDSAAYFCASSPRQGGTPPQHFGDGTRLSIL.

This clonotype was seen a handful of times. V gene TRBV7-3 combines with J gene TRBJ2-3, with TRBD2 as a possible D gene (5 bases). CDR1 SGHTA and CDR2 FQGTGA come from the germline V gene. The CDR3 length is 14 residues. V was trimmed by 5 bases and J by 3 bases, leaving 12 bases between them. CDR3 residues: CASSGGSGTDTQYF. The CDR3 DNA reads as TGTGCCAGCAGCGGAGGCAGTGGAACAGATACGCAGTATTTT.

The chain joins TRBV12-3 or TRBV12-4 to TRBJ2-2, with D perhaps matching TRBD2 (5 bases). V was trimmed by 8 bases and J by 3 bases, leaving 10 bases between them. This CDR3 spans 13 amino acids. The CDR3 is CASLRDYTGELFF. Written as DNA, the CDR3 is TGTGCCAGCCTTCGGGATTACACCGGGGAGCTGTTTTTT.

This clonotype was recorded a few times. V usage is TRBV7-9 and J usage is TRBJ2-4; 8 nucleotides line up with TRBD1. This CDR3 has 14 amino acids. Germline V lookup: CDR1 SEHNR, CDR2 FQNEAQ (reference sequence). J was trimmed by 12 bases and V by 1 base; bases with no gene match: 8. CDR3 amino acids: CASSLGDRLFPQYF. The DNA for the CDR3 is TGTGCCAGCAGCTTAGGGGACAGGTTGTTTCCTCAGTACTTC.

This clonotype came up a few times. In nucleotides, the CDR3 is TGTGCCAGCACGGGCGAGAACACTGAAGCTTTCTTT. The encoded protein is CASTGENTEAFF. The genes are TRBV27 and TRBJ1-1; no firm D call. The germline gives CDR1 MNHEY, CDR2 SMNVEV (reference sequence). The CDR3 totals 12 residues. V lost 7 bases and J lost 1, with 7 bases in between.

The chain uses TRBV5-6 and TRBJ1-1; D is unclear. V gave up 1 base and J gave up 0 bases, with 13 bases separating them. The length of the CDR3 is 16 residues. CDR1 and CDR2 (germline): SGHDT, YYEEEE. DNA for the CDR3: TGTGCCAGCAGCTTGAGAGGGAGGCGTATGAACACTGAAGCTTTCTTT. Protein sequence: CASSLRGRRMNTEAFF.

This clonotype was seen repeatedly, ten times or more. V is TRBV9 and J is TRBJ1-6, with 7 bases matching TRBD1. Trimming removed 3 bases from V and 7 bases from J; junction bases left unmatched: 10. The CDR3 length is 16 residues. The germline CDR1 and CDR2 sequences are SGDLS and YYNGEE. CDR3 loop: CASSATTGTANSPLHF. CDR3 DNA: TGTGCCAGCAGCGCCACCACCGGGACAGCCAATTCACCCCTCCACTTT.

This clonotype was counted at least ten times. The V and J genes are TRBV29-1 and TRBJ2-1; no clear D. This CDR3 has 13 residues. V lost 4 bases, J lost 2 bases, and 9 bases lay in between. Germline V gene data show CDR1 as SQVTM and CDR2 as ANQGSEA. The CDR3 DNA reads TGCAGCGTTGCCATGAGGACCTACAATGAGCAGTTCTTC. Its translation: CSVAMRTYNEQFF.

This chain links TRBV4-1 with TRBJ2-5, with 7 bases that match TRBD2. V was pared by 4 bases and J by 2 bases, with 10 bases of the junction left unmatched. This CDR3 spans 16 amino acids. In germline, CDR1 is MGHRA, CDR2 YSYEKL. The CDR3 here is CASSPVNAGLQETQYF. CDR3 nucleotides: TGCGCCAGCAGCCCAGTAAACGCGGGACTACAAGAGACCCAGTACTTC.

The sample holds a few counts of this clonotype. The chain combines TRBV12-3 or TRBV12-4 with TRBJ2-2; no definite D call. V lost 6 bases and J 4 bases, leaving 15 bases between the germline ends. CDR3 length equals 15 residues. CDR3 loop: CASSPPQTVTGELFF. Written as DNA, the CDR3 is TGTGCCAGCAGCCCTCCTCAGACTGTCACCGGGGAGCTGTTTTTT.

This rearrangement joins TRBV7-8 to TRBJ2-1, with D possibly being TRBD1 (6 bases). The germline CDR1 and CDR2 sequences are SGHVS and FQNEAQ. The CDR3 covers 15 residues. Trimming took off 6 bases at V and 3 bases at J, with 15 bases between the two ends. CDR3 DNA: TGTGCCAGCAGTACAAGACAGGTCTTCTACAATGAGCAGTTCTTC. Protein sequence: CASSTRQVFYNEQFF.

This clonotype was counted ten times or more. The chain couples TRBV5-1 to TRBJ2-5; a weak D match, TRBD2 (5 bases). V lost 1 base to trimming and J lost 1 base, with 5 bases between them. Germline CDR1 and CDR2: SGHRS and YFSETQ. CDR3 length: 13 residues. This CDR3 reads CASSLRGQETQYF. The CDR3 DNA sequence: TGCGCCAGCAGCTTGCGGGGCCAAGAGACCCAGTACTTC.

This clonotype was recorded many times. J is TRBJ2-1 and V is TRBV24-1, with 11 bases lining up with TRBD2. The CDR3 has 16 residues. V dropped 5 bases and J dropped 5; count of bases not matched to a gene: 7. The germline CDR1 and CDR2 sequences are KGHDR and SFDVKD. As DNA, the CDR3 is TGTGCCACCAGTGGCAATTTAGCGGGAGGGGACAATGAGCAGTTCTTC. Translated, it gives CATSGNLAGGDNEQFF.

A few counts support this clonotype. This chain links TRBV14 with TRBJ2-2; 8 bases fit TRBD2. V trimming: 1 base; J trimming: 4 bases; junction bases outside the gene matches: 5. From germline, CDR1 is SGHDN and CDR2 FVKESK. The CDR3 is 16 residues long. DNA of the CDR3: TGTGCCAGCAGCCAAGGAGCGGGAGCAATCACCGGGGAGCTGTTTTTT. It translates to CASSQGAGAITGELFF.

The chain carries TRBV12-3 or TRBV12-4 and TRBJ2-1; D call uncertain. Between the trimmed V and J ends, which lost 3 bases and 5 bases, there was a span of 8 bases. CDR3 length equals 13 residues. CDR3 in DNA: TGTGCCAGCAGTTTTCGGCTGCACAATGAGCAGTTCTTC. Translated: CASSFRLHNEQFF.

This clonotype was counted between two and nine times. The rearrangement joins TRBV12-5 to TRBJ2-3; D might be TRBD2 (7 bases). The CDR3 length is 15 residues. Germline V gene data show CDR1 as LGHNT and CDR2 as FRNRAP. V gave up 6 bases and J gave up 3 bases, with 16 bases separating them. CDR3 DNA: TGTGCTAGTGGCCAGGTGGGGGGGGCGACAGATACGCAGTATTTT. Protein: CASGQVGGATDTQYF.

In its sample, this clonotype was seen a few times. The genes are TRBV27 and TRBJ1-3; D call uncertain. Germline V lookup: CDR1 MNHEY, CDR2 SMNVEV (reference sequence). V lost 2 bases and J 3 bases, leaving 8 bases between the germline ends. The CDR3 consists of 14 residues. The CDR3 DNA reads as TGTGCCAGCAGTTTACGGGGAGGTGGAAACACCATATATTTT. This gives the protein CASSLRGGGNTIYF.

This chain joins TRBV5-1 and TRBJ2-5; 10 bases map to TRBD2. Germline lookup yields CDR1 SGHRS and CDR2 YFSETQ. The trim removed 6 bases at V and 5 bases at J, leaving 10 bases unmatched. This CDR3 contains 15 residues. The CDR3 nucleotides are TGCGCCAGCACCCTGGTAGCGGGAGGACCGGAGACCCAGTACTTC. Translated, it gives CASTLVAGGPETQYF.

This clonotype came up a few times. This chain links TRBV29-1 with TRBJ2-5; 7 bases are shared with TRBD1. Germline CDR1 and CDR2: SQVTM and ANQGSEA. Germline trimming cut 6 bases from V and 5 bases from J; bases unmatched to any gene: 12. The CDR3 totals 14 residues. The CDR3: CSVEPGGVRETQYF. DNA of the CDR3: TGCAGCGTGGAACCAGGGGGAGTTCGGGAGACCCAGTACTTC.